This T cell receptor beta chain is from a study of regulatory T cells in long-lasting Graves disease (dated by TCRdb to the early 2020s). For context, the study as a whole: In the newly diagnosed Graves' disease group, patients had been taking antithyroid drugs for less than 3 months. Persistent Graves' disease patients were compared with newly diagnosed Graves' disease patients by peripheral blood TCR sequencing and RNA sequencing. The study took place in China and was registered as a clinical trial. A total of about 33 samples underwent TCR sequencing, from some 13 patients with persistent Graves' disease and 20 or so patients with newly diagnosed Graves' disease. General conclusions and limits of the study: Compared with newly diagnosed patients, persistent Graves' disease patients had lower TCR Shannon entropy and fewer highly expanded clones, which suggests clonal expansion. Because the primary lesion, thyroid tissue, could not be accessed, the study looked at peripheral blood alone. Sequencing and analysis were limited to the TCR beta chain. A larger number of public clonotypes was shared among persistent patients (over 2,500) than among newly diagnosed patients (roughly 980). Preferential use of TRBV28, TRBJ1-2 and TRBJ2-5 was observed in persistent disease, whereas TRBV20-1 and TRBJ2-1 were favored in newly diagnosed disease. As a limitation, the authors acknowledged that the small sample size may reduce accuracy.

V ends up 4 bases short and J 2 bases short, with an unmatched junction base count of 3. The CDR3 contains 13 residues, cysteine and phenylalanine counted. The only DNA kept is the CDR3, 39 bases in frame from the first base. CDR1 is given as SGHRS and CDR2 as YFSETQ, both from the germline V gene. In light of the paper, this sample's time point label describes: newly diagnosed GD, antithyroid drugs for less than 3 months. RNA was extracted from PBMCs in TRIzol for both TCR sequencing and RNA sequencing. The diagnosis of Graves' disease followed American Thyroid Association guidelines. Patients for the study were recruited at an endocrinology department in Xi'an, China. Each patient gave around 9.2 milliliters of peripheral blood, collected in an EDTA anticoagulant tube. Ficoll Paque Plus density gradient separation was used to isolate PBMCs, and no further T cell sorting was done. An Agilent 2100 Bioanalyzer and agarose gel were used to check RNA quality, while a NanoDrop 2000 measured RNA concentration.

This clonotype was recorded many times. Its antigen is unknown. There are no base qualities to consult, and no much larger clone falls within one base. Libraries came from multiplex PCR. The sequencer was an Illumina HiSeq 4000. CDR3 regions were amplified by Arm-PCR with iRepertoire HTBI primers to construct TCR beta libraries. Gel purification was performed on PCR products prior to sequencing. The paper's data handling went like this. Across samples, 60 to 70 TRBV and 14 TRBJ segments were identified and used for gene usage analysis of CDR3 amino acid clonotypes. COPE and FqMerger were used to merge filtered high-quality paired reads into contigs. BLAST was used to align contigs to IMGT TRBV, TRBD and TRBJ reference genes, and CDR3 was defined according to IMGT. Highly expanded clones were defined as clonotypes with a frequency above 0.1%. Repertoire diversity was measured by Shannon entropy, and V-J evenness by the Gini coefficient. A clonotype was considered public if more than one individual shared it. In-frame beta chains were kept once TCRdb had trimmed the public reads at Q25 with fastp and called clones with MiXCR. Rows are combined by CDR3 protein, so each entry shows the most common genes and DNA. These V and J calls are TCRdb output, not the study's own analysis. The sample table holds 530,000 or so distinct CDR3 sequences, of which approximately 13% were seen once. Roughly 10% of the sample comes from the top ten.

The data also belong to a second study, concerning T cells in Graves' hyperthyroidism and ophthalmopathy. The second study's authors report: Stable Graves' hyperthyroidism was defined as the absence of progression to ophthalmopathy over 18 months of follow-up. Hyperthyroidism patients were aged 18 to 65 years and newly diagnosed, with disease duration of less than 2 months. Patients with uncontrolled infections, other autoimmune diseases, pregnancy or lactation were excluded. Diagnoses were established on the basis of clinical symptoms, serum thyroxine and TRAb, thyroid ultrasound, and orbital computed tomography. For the first round of RT-PCR on the TCR CDR3, the HTBI primer set was used together with the Qiagen OneStep RT-PCR kit. Most expanded thyroid clonotypes (frequency above 0.001) were also detected in blood, a finding suggesting that blood repertoires may reflect thyroid immune responses. Ophthalmopathy was separated from stable hyperthyroidism by a 13 V-J signature model, with about 86% sensitivity and roughly 84% specificity obtained in cross-validation and 80%/75% obtained in testing. In validation, the model predicted progression to ophthalmopathy a median of roughly six months before onset, with approximately 68% sensitivity and 72.22% specificity. To identify TCR V-J signatures that set the groups apart, the researchers used a discovery cohort of about a hundred patients, made up of 40 to 45 with Graves' ophthalmopathy and around 58 with stable Graves' hyperthyroidism. Prospective prediction of ophthalmopathy was tested in an independent validation cohort consisting of under 20 hyperthyroidism patients and some 17 patients who later progressed to ophthalmopathy. The roughly 94 discovery patients were randomly divided into training and test sets at a 7:3 ratio. In roughly six Graves' hyperthyroidism patients, the study also compared T-cell repertoires from thyroid tissue with T-cell repertoires from blood. After blood sampling, hyperthyroidism patients were treated with methimazole at a starting dose of 30 mg daily, and ophthalmopathy patients were treated with high-dose intravenous methylprednisolone. Libraries were constructed in a second round of multiplex PCR, after which size selection and purification were carried out. The libraries were sequenced on an Illumina HiSeq2000 using paired-end 100 bp reads. SOAPnuke was used to process the raw data, removing reads that contained adapters or uncalled bases, had a mean Phred below 15, or lacked an exact match to the constant primer or identifier. High-quality paired reads were merged with COPE v1.2.5, and unique nucleotide sequences were defined as clonotypes. Clonotypes were aligned to IMGT TRBV, TRBD and TRBJ reference segments using MiTCR v1.1. Analysis was restricted to V-J combinations with a frequency above 0.0001, which covered 98% to 99.2% of repertoires. A TCS score was defined as the ratio of F50 (clonal expansion) to E x V (chaos), with BLOSUM62-based TCRdist applied between CDR3 peptides within each V-J. Welch's t-statistics and random forest reduced just over 500 V-J features to 13, which were used in a naive Bayes classifier (R e1071). Sample size was not statistically predetermined, and blinding of investigators to group allocation was not performed. The paper describes TCR Vbeta CDR3 sequencing of about 140 peripheral blood samples, made up of about 41 ophthalmopathy patients, around 73 hyperthyroidism patients and roughly 17 progressor patients.

This sequence uses TRBV5-1 and TRBJ2-7; 7 bases in the middle match TRBD2. The origin of this receptor is a young man with Graves disease. Donor details come from another sample of the same person, matched by shared clones. Specimen: peripheral blood mononuclear cells (PBMCs), collected at new diagnosis, from a patient treated with antithyroid drugs. The CDR3 sequence is CASSEAGAYEQYF. The nucleotides read TGCGCCAGCAGCGAGGCGGGGGCCTACGAGCAGTACTTC.